This note documents a single TCR beta chain sequence. Sequencing was performed with immunoSEQ multiplex PCR; in TCRdb, only in-frame clones are kept and a portion is missing. The profile shows over 90,000 clones, about 95% of them singletons. This sample stems from a study of cytomegalovirus exposure and HLA in healthy donors. Trimming cost V 0 bases and J 0 bases, with 23 bases left between them. The germline V gene has CDR1 MNHEY and CDR2 SMNVEV (reference sequence). The CDR3 loop spans 21 amino acids. Sequences were obtained from PBMCs. The rearrangement joins TRBV27 to TRBJ1-4, with a weak D call TRBD1 (6 bases). The sequence came from a young woman in good health and CMV-seronegative. Here the CDR3 reads CASSLSGFFPRGEPTNEKLFF. The CDR3, as DNA: TGTGCCAGCAGTTTATCTGGGTTCTTTCCCAGGGGAGAACCAACTAATGAAAAACTGTTTTTT.